This section outlines one T cell receptor beta chain sequence together with its context. No antigen is known for it. The observed sequence ends 3 residues before the CDR3 terminus, with the missing tail filled in from the germline J gene. This entry comes from a study of T cells in women clearing cervical HPV infection. Study in general: Cases' blood sampling followed lesion detection by median roughly five months (90 to 200). Study-wide findings and caveats: T-cell numbers per sample were unknown and may explain richness differences. CIN3+ cases had significantly higher TCR richness than controls; evenness did not differ.

Produced via immunoSEQ multiplex PCR; TCRdb's table is partial and in-frame only. The listing records around 23,000 clones. CDR3 size: 16 residues. Germline lookup yields CDR1 SNHLY and CDR2 FYNNEI. Trimming removed 6 bases from V and 0 bases from J; junction bases left unmatched: 5. The V and J genes are TRBV2 and TRBJ2-3, with 11 bases lining up with TRBD2. This receptor was identified in a woman aged 18-70 years with a cervical HPV16 infection that either progressed to CIN3+ or cleared (not recorded which). What was sequenced was blood buffy coat. This chain's CDR3 is CASRGTSGSSTDTQYF. CDR3 DNA (partial): TGTGCCAGCAGGGGGACTAGCGGCTCTAGCACAGATACG. Supplemented by reference TRBV2 and TRBJ2-3, the full variable domain reads EPEVTQTPSHQVTQMGQEVILRCVPISNHLYFYWYRQILGQKVEFLVSFYNNEISEKSEIFDDQFSVERPDGSNFTLKIRSTKLEDSAMYFCASRGTSGSSTDTQYFGPGTRLTVL.